Ten or more counts support the clone carrying this TCR beta chain. The antigen is unknown. V lost 0 bases and J lost 2, with 13 bases in between. CDR1 is LNHDA and CDR2 is SQIVND in the germline V gene (reference sequence). The CDR3 has 17 amino acids. These data are taken from a study of regulatory T cells in long-lasting Graves disease. Study-wide context: New Graves' disease cases had less than 3 months of antithyroid drugs. Findings of the study overall: Persistent Graves' patients possessed reduced TCR diversity relative to recently diagnosed ones. Those with persistent disease had in common more public clonotypes (about 3,000) than new patients (more than 900).

Time point: newly diagnosed GD, antithyroid drugs for less than 3 months. Researchers made the TCR library from RNA that was extracted from PBMCs. Graves' disease diagnoses used American Thyroid Association guidelines. Arm-PCR with iRepertoire HTBI primers amplified the CDR3 regions for these TCR beta libraries. TCRdb passed the multiplex PCR reads through MiXCR, listing each CDR3 protein once. This table has under 300,000 distinct CDR3 sequences, 20% appearing once. The TCR sequence derives from a female donor with Graves disease. This chain links TRBV19 with TRBJ2-2; perhaps TRBD1 as D (5 bases). Sequenced material: peripheral blood mononuclear cells (PBMCs), taken at new diagnosis, from a patient treated with antithyroid drugs. The CDR3 nucleotides read TGTGCCAGTAGTATAGATCGATGGCGGACAAACACCGGGGAGCTGTTTTTT. Translation gives CASSIDRWRTNTGELFF.